These 12 T cell receptor beta chains came from one sample sequenced in a study of T cells after yellow fever vaccination. TCRdb independently ran MiXCR on the 5' RACE reads; one entry per CDR3 protein. The table includes some 160,000 distinct CDR3 sequences, approximately 10% detected once. The sequences come from CD8+ T cells sorted from PBMCs, collected 45 days after the yellow fever booster vaccination. The receptors originated from a young man who received the YFV17D yellow fever vaccine.

This clonotype came up many times. This chain uses TRBV5-1 with TRBJ2-7; D gene ambiguous. V lost 2 bases and J 2 bases, leaving 8 bases between the germline ends. CDR3 length equals 13 residues. The V gene's germline CDR1 is SGHRS and CDR2 YFSETQ. CDR3 in DNA: TGCGCCAGCAGCTTCCCAGGTACCTACGAGCAGTACTTC. It is translated as CASSFPGTYEQYF.

This clonotype was picked up a small number of times. The V call is TRBV7-2, the J call TRBJ2-7; 8 bases line up with TRBD1. Germline CDR1 reads SGHTA; CDR2 reads FQGNSA. The CDR3 extends over 14 amino acids. V gave up 3 bases and J gave up 4 bases; unmatched junction bases: 5. CDR3: CASSFSGGEYEQYF. CDR3 nucleotides: TGTGCCAGCAGCTTCTCAGGGGGCGAGTACGAGCAGTACTTC.

V is TRBV12-5 and J is TRBJ2-7; the D gene is possibly TRBD2 (6 bases). The V gene lost 9 bases and the J gene lost 0 bases, with 12 bases spanning the gap. CDR1 is LGHNT and CDR2 is FRNRAP in the germline V gene. The CDR3 length is 13 residues. CDR3 nucleotides: TGTGCTAGCCGCGGGACGTACTCCTACGAGCAGTACTTC. Translated, it gives CASRGTYSYEQYF.

The chain links TRBV27 to TRBJ1-6; D is uncertain. The CDR3 runs to 13 residues. With 3 bases removed from V and 7 bases from J, the gap between germline ends came to 7 bases. Germline values: CDR1 MNHEY, CDR2 SMNVEV (reference sequence). The CDR3 bases are TGTGCCAGCAGTTTCCAGGTGAATTCACCCCTCCACTTT. It yields the protein CASSFQVNSPLHF.

DNA of the CDR3: TGTGCCAGCAGTGAGCTCGCCGGGACATACTACGAGCAGTACTTC. Residues: CASSELAGTYYEQYF. The J gene is TRBJ2-7, the V gene TRBV6-1; weak D call: TRBD1 (6 bases). The CDR3 is 15 residues long. From germline, CDR1 is MNHNS and CDR2 SASEGT. V dropped 3 bases and J dropped 3 bases, with 15 bases sitting between them.

The chain recombines TRBV10-3 with TRBJ2-6, with D hard to call. Trimming pared 5 bases from V and 0 bases from J, leaving 14 bases between. The CDR3 runs 17 residues. CDR1 is ENHRY, CDR2 SYGVKD, per germline. This chain's CDR3 is CAISTPARSSGANVLTF. The CDR3 region has the DNA TGTGCCATCAGTACTCCCGCCCGATCCTCTGGGGCCAACGTCCTGACTTTC.

This clonotype was seen repeatedly, ten times or more. The V and J genes are TRBV20-1 and TRBJ2-3, with 9 bases aligning to TRBD2. CDR3 size: 14 residues. The J segment lost 5 bases and the V segment lost 6 bases, leaving 9 bases of the junction unmatched. Germline CDR1 and CDR2: DFQATT and SNEGSKA (reference sequence). CDR3 residues: CSAPRGGGRDTQYF. CDR3 bases: TGCAGTGCACCGCGGGGGGGGGGCAGAGATACGCAGTATTTT.

In this sample, this clonotype turned up a few times. The CDR3 DNA reads TGTGCCAGCAGTTCTCATCTGGGACAGGGAGGAGAGACCCAGTACTTC. It translates to CASSSHLGQGGETQYF. J is TRBJ2-5 and V is TRBV6-5; 9 bases map to TRBD1. This CDR3 is built from 16 residues. V was clipped by 4 bases and J by 4 bases; unmatched bases: 10. Germline-derived CDR1 and CDR2 are MNHEY and SVGAGI.

This clonotype has a handful of counts. V gene TRBV25-1 combines with J gene TRBJ2-1; D is unresolved. V lost 7 bases, J lost 5 bases, and 9 bases lay in between. From germline, CDR1 is MGHDK and CDR2 SYGVNS. The CDR3 contains 12 residues. The CDR3 DNA follows: TGTGCCAGCAATCCCGGCCACAATGAGCAGTTCTTC. It is translated as CASNPGHNEQFF.

This clonotype was recorded a few times. The chain joins TRBV4-3 to TRBJ1-2; weak D call: TRBD1 (5 bases). V shed 4 bases and J shed 2 bases, with 26 bases lying between them. The V gene's germline CDR1 is LGHNA and CDR2 YSLEER. The CDR3 has 19 residues. CDR3 amino acids: CASSPWGILGGGNNYGYTF. CDR3 nucleotide sequence: TGCGCCAGCAGCCCATGGGGTATCCTCGGGGGGGGGAACAACTATGGCTACACCTTC.

CDR3 nucleotide sequence: TGTGCCAGCAGCCCTCTGTGGACAGGGAGCAGCTTTGGCTACACCTTC. Protein: CASSPLWTGSSFGYTF. The chain carries TRBV9 and TRBJ1-2; 8 bases are a match to TRBD1. Trimming cost V 4 bases and J 7 bases; bases outside gene matches: 15. Germline CDR1 reads SGDLS; CDR2 reads YYNGEE. The CDR3 has 16 residues.

This clonotype has more than one count but fewer than ten. This chain connects TRBV15 to TRBJ1-4; 9 bases match TRBD1. Trimming removed 5 bases from V and 8 bases from J; junction bases left unmatched: 6. The CDR3 is made up of 14 amino acids. CDR1 LNHNV and CDR2 YYDKDF come from the germline V gene (reference sequence). CDR3 DNA sequence: TGTGCCACCAGCCCGGACAGGGGAGGCGAAAAACTGTTTTTT. It encodes CATSPDRGGEKLFF.